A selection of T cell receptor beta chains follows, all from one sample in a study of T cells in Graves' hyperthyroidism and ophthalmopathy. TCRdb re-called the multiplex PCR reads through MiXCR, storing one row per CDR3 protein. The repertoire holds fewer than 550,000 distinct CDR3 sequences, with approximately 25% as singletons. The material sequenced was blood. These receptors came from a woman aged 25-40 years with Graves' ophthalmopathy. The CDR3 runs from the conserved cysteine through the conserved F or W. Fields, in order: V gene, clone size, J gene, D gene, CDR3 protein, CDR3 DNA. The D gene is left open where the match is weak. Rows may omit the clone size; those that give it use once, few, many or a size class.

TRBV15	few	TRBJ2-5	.	CATSNVDPGTQYF	TGTGCCACCAGCAACGTCGATCCCGGGACCCAGTACTTC
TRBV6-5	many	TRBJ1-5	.	CASPQGGGLRNQPQHF	TGTGCCAGTCCTCAGGGAGGGGGGCTGCGCAATCAGCCCCAGCATTTT
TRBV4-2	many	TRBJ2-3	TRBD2	CASSQISGDGTDTQYF	TGTGCCAGCAGCCAAATTAGCGGGGATGGCACAGATACGCAGTATTTT
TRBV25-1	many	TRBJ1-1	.	CASSESTGNTEAFF	TGTGCCAGCAGTGAATCAACAGGGAACACTGAAGCTTTCTTT
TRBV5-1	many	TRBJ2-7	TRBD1	CASSRGQGEHEQYF	TGCGCCAGCAGCCGGGGACAGGGTGAGCACGAGCAGTACTTC
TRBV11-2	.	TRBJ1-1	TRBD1	CASSSHPPTGATEAFF	TGTGCCAGCAGCTCCCACCCCCCGACAGGGGCCACTGAAGCTTTCTTT
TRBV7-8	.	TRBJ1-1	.	CASSLAGQGMTEAFF	TGTGCCAGCAGCTTAGCGGGGCAGGGAATGACTGAAGCTTTCTTT
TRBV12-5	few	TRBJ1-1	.	CASGLYGTEAFF	TGTGCTAGTGGTTTGTACGGGACAGAAGCTTTCTTT
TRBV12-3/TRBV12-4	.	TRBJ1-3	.	CASSLGPGTSGNTIYF	TGTGCCAGCAGTTTAGGGCCGGGGACCTCTGGAAACACCATATATTTT
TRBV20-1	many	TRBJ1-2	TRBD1	CSATRTGGVDYGYTF	TGCAGTGCTACAAGAACAGGGGGCGTGGACTATGGCTACACCTTC
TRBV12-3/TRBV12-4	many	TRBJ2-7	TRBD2	CASSFGLAAYEQYF	TGTGCCAGCAGTTTCGGACTAGCGGCCTACGAGCAGTACTTC
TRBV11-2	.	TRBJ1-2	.	CASYREGSSYGYTF	TGTGCCAGCTACCGGGAGGGTTCGAGCTATGGCTACACCTTC
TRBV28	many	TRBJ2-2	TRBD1	CASSEQGARTGELFF	TGTGCCAGCAGTGAACAGGGGGCTCGAACCGGGGAGCTGTTTTTT
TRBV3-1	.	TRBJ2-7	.	CASSQDLLVSEQYF	TGTGCCAGCAGCCAAGATCTTTTAGTGAGCGAGCAGTACTTC
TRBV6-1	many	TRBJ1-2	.	CASRTPSGSLHYGYTF	TGTGCCAGCAGGACCCCCTCTGGAAGCTTACACTATGGCTACACCTTC
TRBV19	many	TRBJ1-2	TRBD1	CASSTTGEYGYTF	TGTGCCAGTAGTACGACAGGGGAGTACGGCTACACCTTC
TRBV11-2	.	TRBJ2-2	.	CASSLVSRASTGELFF	TGTGCCAGCAGCTTAGTCTCCAGGGCCAGCACCGGGGAGCTGTTTTTT
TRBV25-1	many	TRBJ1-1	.	CASSAPHGRTTEAFF	TGTGCCAGCAGTGCCCCCCACGGCAGGACCACTGAAGCTTTCTTT
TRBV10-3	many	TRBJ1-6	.	CAISGLYDNSPLHF	TGTGCCATCAGTGGTCTATACGATAATTCACCCCTCCACTTT
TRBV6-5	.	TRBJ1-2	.	CASSYSLGRGSYGYTF	TGTGCCAGCAGTTACTCCCTTGGACGGGGATCATATGGCTACACCTTC
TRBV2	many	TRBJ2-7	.	CASSEGREIYEQYF	TGTGCCAGCAGTGAAGGGAGGGAGATTTACGAGCAGTACTTC
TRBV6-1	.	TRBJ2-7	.	CASTQGSVSSYEQYF	TGTGCCAGCACTCAAGGGTCGGTCAGCTCCTACGAGCAGTACTTC
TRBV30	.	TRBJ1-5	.	CAWSDQGTMPQHF	TGTGCCTGGAGTGATCAAGGGACTATGCCCCAGCATTTT
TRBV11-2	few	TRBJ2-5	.	CASSLGLGQETQYF	TGTGCCAGCAGCTTAGGGTTGGGGCAAGAGACCCAGTACTTC
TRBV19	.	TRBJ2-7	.	CASSGGLPYEQYF	TGTGCCAGTAGTGGGGGGCTACCGTACGAGCAGTACTTC
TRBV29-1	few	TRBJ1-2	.	CSVEDPRWAGRKPPYYGYTF	TGCAGCGTTGAAGATCCTCGGTGGGCAGGGCGCAAACCACCCTACTATGGCTACACCTTC
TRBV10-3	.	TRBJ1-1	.	CAISESTGRNEAFF	TGTGCCATCAGTGAGTCGACCGGACGGAATGAAGCTTTCTTT
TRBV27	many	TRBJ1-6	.	CASSLNWDHNSPLHF	TGTGCCAGCAGTTTAAACTGGGATCATAATTCACCCCTCCACTTT
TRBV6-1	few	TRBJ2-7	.	CASTIGTGGHDEQYF	TGTGCCAGCACCATTGGGACCGGGGGCCACGACGAGCAGTACTTC
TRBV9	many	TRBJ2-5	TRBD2	CASSVGTSGPPEETQYF	TGTGCCAGCAGCGTTGGGACTAGCGGACCGCCCGAAGAGACCCAGTACTTC
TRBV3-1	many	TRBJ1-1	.	CASSQEGQRGTEAFF	TGTGCCAGCAGCCAAGAGGGACAAAGGGGTACTGAAGCTTTCTTT
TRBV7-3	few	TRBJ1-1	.	CASSLTGGGSKAEAFF	TGTGCCAGCAGCTTAACGGGCGGGGGCTCGAAGGCTGAAGCTTTCTTT